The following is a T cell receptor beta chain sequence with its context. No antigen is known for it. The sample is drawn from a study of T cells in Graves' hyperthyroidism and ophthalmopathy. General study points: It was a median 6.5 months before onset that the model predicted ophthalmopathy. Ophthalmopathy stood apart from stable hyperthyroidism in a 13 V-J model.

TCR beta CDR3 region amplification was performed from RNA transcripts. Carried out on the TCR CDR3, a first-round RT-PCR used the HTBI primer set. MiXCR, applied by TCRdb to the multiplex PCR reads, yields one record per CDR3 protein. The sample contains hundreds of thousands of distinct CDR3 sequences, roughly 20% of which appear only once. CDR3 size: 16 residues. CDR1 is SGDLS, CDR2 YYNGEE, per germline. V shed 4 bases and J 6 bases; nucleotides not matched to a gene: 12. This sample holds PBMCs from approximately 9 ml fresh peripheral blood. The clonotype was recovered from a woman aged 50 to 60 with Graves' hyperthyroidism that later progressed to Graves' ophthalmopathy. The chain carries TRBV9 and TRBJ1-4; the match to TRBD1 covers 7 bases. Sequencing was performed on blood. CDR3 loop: CASSPRGQLTDEKLFF. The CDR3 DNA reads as TGTGCCAGCAGCCCGAGGGGACAGCTGACCGATGAAAAACTGTTTTTT.